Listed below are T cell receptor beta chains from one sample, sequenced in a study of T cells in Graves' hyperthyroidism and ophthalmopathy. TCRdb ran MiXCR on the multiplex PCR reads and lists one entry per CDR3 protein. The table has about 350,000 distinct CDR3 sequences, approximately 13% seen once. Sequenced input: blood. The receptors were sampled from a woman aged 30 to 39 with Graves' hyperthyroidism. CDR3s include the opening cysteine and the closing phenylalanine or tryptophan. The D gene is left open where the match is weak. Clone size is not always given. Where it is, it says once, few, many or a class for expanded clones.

TGTGCCAGCAGCGGATACCCGGGACTACCAACTGCGGGCACCGGGGAGCTGTTTTTT CASSGYPGLPTAGTGELFF many TRBJ2-2 TRBV6-2/TRBV6-3 TRBD2
TGTGCCAGCAGCTGGGGACAGGGGTTTTCAGATACGCAGTATTTT CASSWGQGFSDTQYF few TRBJ2-3 TRBV5-5 TRBD1
TGCAGTGCCGGACTCCGGGACAGGGGATCCGAGCAGTACTTC CSAGLRDRGSEQYF few TRBJ2-7 TRBV20-1 TRBD1
TGTGCCAGCAGTCATCCCGTAACAGGGATGACGGAAAAACTGTTTTTT CASSHPVTGMTEKLFF NA TRBJ1-4 TRBV6-1 NA
TGTGCCGTCGAAAACAGGGTCGACAATGAGCAGTTCTTC CAVENRVDNEQFF few TRBJ2-1 TRBV7-2 NA
TGTGCCAGCAGCGTTGCTAACTACAATGAGCAGTTCTTC CASSVANYNEQFF few TRBJ2-1 TRBV9 NA
TGTGCCAGCAGTGGGAGTTCGGGCACCTTCAATCAGCCCCAGCATTTT CASSGSSGTFNQPQHF NA TRBJ1-5 TRBV25-1 NA
TGTGCCAGCAGGGACAGGGGTTTTGATAGCAATCAGCTCCAGCATTTT CASRDRGFDSNQLQHF few TRBJ1-5 TRBV6-2/TRBV6-3 TRBD1
TGTGCCACCCGGTTAGGGCGGGAGGAATACAATGAGCAGTTCTTC CATRLGREEYNEQFF NA TRBJ2-1 TRBV10-3 TRBD2
TGTGCCAGCAGCTTAGGATCCTATGAGCAGTTCTTC CASSLGSYEQFF many TRBJ2-1 TRBV7-2 NA
TGTGCCAGCAGTTTCCGGCCCCAGCATTTT CASSFRPQHF many TRBJ1-5 TRBV28 NA
TGCAGTGCTAGAGATCCTAGGGACAGGGTTTCGACAGATACGCAGTATTTT CSARDPRDRVSTDTQYF many TRBJ2-3 TRBV20-1 TRBD1
TGTGCCAGCAGCTTAGTGGCAACCGGGGAGCTGTTTTTT CASSLVATGELFF many TRBJ2-2 TRBV11-2 NA
TGCAGTGCTAGAGATTTAACAGACTATGGCTACACCTTC CSARDLTDYGYTF many TRBJ1-2 TRBV20-1 NA
TGTGCCAGTAGTATCAGCTCAGGGCCGTACGAGCAGTACTTC CASSISSGPYEQYF NA TRBJ2-7 TRBV19 NA
TGTGCCAGCAGTAAGGGACTAGCGGGGTACAATGAGCAGTTCTTC CASSKGLAGYNEQFF many TRBJ2-1 TRBV2 TRBD2
TGTGCTAGTGGTTCCCGACCGTGCACTGAAGCTTTCTTT CASGSRPCTEAFF many TRBJ1-1 TRBV12-5 NA
TGTGCCACAGCATTATTGGACGGTGAGCAGTTCTTC CATALLDGEQFF NA TRBJ2-1 TRBV3-1 NA
TGTGCCAGCAGCGTAGGGTGGGGTTCAACTGAAGCTTTCTTT CASSVGWGSTEAFF few TRBJ1-1 TRBV9 NA
TGTGCCAGCAGCTTAGGGTGGGGGGACGGGCCCTCCTACGAGCAGTACTTC CASSLGWGDGPSYEQYF many TRBJ2-7 TRBV7-2 NA
TGTGCCAGCAGTGAAGAGGAGTACGAGCAGTTCTTC CASSEEEYEQFF many TRBJ2-1 TRBV2 NA
TGTGCCACCAGTGATTTTGGGGACAGGGGAGGGGAGACCCAGTACTTC CATSDFGDRGGETQYF many TRBJ2-5 TRBV24-1 TRBD1
TGCAGCCCCTCGGCAGGGAACGAGGTCGTAGATGGCTACACCTTC CSPSAGNEVVDGYTF NA TRBJ1-2 TRBV20-1 NA
TGTGCCAGCTTCCCCAGGTGGGCCTACGAGCAGTACTTC CASFPRWAYEQYF NA TRBJ2-7 TRBV6-1 NA
TGTGCCGGCCACAAGGGAGGGGGATCTAATGAAAAACTGTTTTTT CAGHKGGGSNEKLFF few TRBJ1-4 TRBV6-1 NA
TGTGCCAGCAGCTTAGAGGCAGGCCTTTGGCCCCAGCATTTT CASSLEAGLWPQHF NA TRBJ1-5 TRBV11-3 NA
TGTGCCAGCAGCTTAGGTCGCGGGGGGGCTGGCGATGAGCAGTTCTTC CASSLGRGGAGDEQFF few TRBJ2-1 TRBV7-8 TRBD2
TGTGCCAGCAGCCAAGAGGGTGGTTACGAGCAGTACTTC CASSQEGGYEQYF NA TRBJ2-7 TRBV4-2 NA
TGCAGTGCTAGTTGGCGGGAGGGCGGCGAGCAGTACTTC CSASWREGGEQYF many TRBJ2-7 TRBV20-1 TRBD2
TGCAGTGCTAGAGATATCCTAGCGGGGTCCTACGAGCAGTACTTC CSARDILAGSYEQYF NA TRBJ2-7 TRBV20-1 TRBD2
TGTGCCAGCAGTCCCTACGGCACTGAAGCTTTCTTT CASSPYGTEAFF many TRBJ1-1 TRBV12-3/TRBV12-4 NA
TGTGCCAGTAGTATTTTGACCACGGGGACTGAAGCTTTCTTT CASSILTTGTEAFF many TRBJ1-1 TRBV19 NA
TGTGCCAGCAGCTTAGACTTCACAGATACGCAGTATTTT CASSLDFTDTQYF many TRBJ2-3 TRBV7-8 NA
TGCGCCAGCAGCCCGACCCAAGGGGTGGAGCAGTACTTC CASSPTQGVEQYF NA TRBJ2-7 TRBV4-3 NA
TGTGCCAGCAGCACAAACCAGGGAGATACGCAGTATTTT CASSTNQGDTQYF NA TRBJ2-3 TRBV12-3/TRBV12-4 NA
TGCAGTGCTAGAGTAGCGGGAGGGGGCGCCGGGGAGCTGTTTTTT CSARVAGGGAGELFF NA TRBJ2-2 TRBV20-1 TRBD2
TGTGCCAGCCGGCTAGGGAGTAGGACTAATGAAAAACTGTTTTTT CASRLGSRTNEKLFF NA TRBJ1-4 TRBV3-1 NA
TGTTCCACCGACCCCTTGGATACGCAGTATTTT CSTDPLDTQYF many TRBJ2-3 TRBV6-2/TRBV6-3 NA
TGTGCCAGCAGCGTAGGTGGGACAGGGAATAATGAGCAGTTCTTC CASSVGGTGNNEQFF NA TRBJ2-1 TRBV9 TRBD1
TGTGCCAGCAGCGCCCTACAGGGACGTGAGCAGTTCTTC CASSALQGREQFF NA TRBJ2-1 TRBV11-2 NA
TGTGCCAGCAGCCAGTTGGGCTATGGCTACACCTTC CASSQLGYGYTF NA TRBJ1-2 TRBV3-1 NA
TGTGCCAGCAGTTATCCTACAGGGAACTATGGCTACACCTTC CASSYPTGNYGYTF many TRBJ1-2 TRBV28 NA
TGTGCCAGCAGCCAAGATGGGACAGGAACAAATAATTCACCCCTCCACTTT CASSQDGTGTNNSPLHF NA TRBJ1-6 TRBV4-2 TRBD1
TGTGCCAGCAGTTTGAGCCGGACAGGAGATAATTCACCCCTCCACTTT CASSLSRTGDNSPLHF NA TRBJ1-6 TRBV28 TRBD1
TGTGCCAGCTATGCTCCCCAGACACCCTACGAGCAGTACTTC CASYAPQTPYEQYF many TRBJ2-7 TRBV28 NA
TGTGCCAGCAGAAAACCGGGACGGTACAATGAAAAACTGTTTTTT CASRKPGRYNEKLFF many TRBJ1-4 TRBV11-2 NA
TGTGCCAGCAGCTTAGCCACAAACCTCTATGGCTACACCTTC CASSLATNLYGYTF many TRBJ1-2 TRBV7-8 NA
TGTGCCAGCAGTTTAATTGGACAATTCTACGAGCAGTACTTC CASSLIGQFYEQYF many TRBJ2-7 TRBV28 NA
TGTGCCAGCAGCCCGCGCCCTAGCGGGCCCTACGAGCAGTACTTC CASSPRPSGPYEQYF many TRBJ2-7 TRBV7-2 TRBD2